What follows are 3 T cell receptor beta chains derived from one specimen sequenced in a study of patients and donors after allogeneic stem cell transplantation. Via MiXCR, TCRdb re-called the RT-PCR reads, giving one row per CDR3 protein. The sample gives approximately 410,000 distinct CDR3 sequences, approximately 16% of which show up once; less than 8.5% is in the top ten. The sequencing input was blood, either unsorted or a sorted T cell fraction (not recorded which). These receptors originate from a human donor who was either an allogeneic HSCT recipient or a stem cell or donor lymphocyte infusion donor (not recorded which). It is not recorded whose cells these are; they may come from a transplant donor.

This chain uses TRBV12-3 or TRBV12-4 with TRBJ1-5, with D unresolved. Trimming shortened V by 3 bases and J by 3 bases, and 12 bases separated the two germline ends. The CDR3 loop spans 15 amino acids. CDR3 sequence: CASSFGRHLNQPQHF. CDR3 nucleotides: TGTGCCAGCAGTTTTGGCCGCCACCTCAATCAGCCCCAGCATTTT.

This clonotype showed up just a few times. This sequence joins TRBV20-1 and TRBJ2-1; 10 nucleotides match TRBD2. The germline V gene encodes CDR1 DFQATT and CDR2 SNEGSKA (reference sequence). Trimming cost V 1 base and J 7 bases; bases outside gene matches: 10. The CDR3 is 16 residues long. As DNA, the CDR3 is TGCAGTGCTAGAGCCCTGGAGGGACTAGCGCGGAATGAGCAGTTCTTC. It yields the protein CSARALEGLARNEQFF.

The chain employs TRBV5-1 and TRBJ1-2, with 7 bases that match TRBD1. V shed 4 bases and J 11 bases; nucleotides not matched to a gene: 5. Looked up from germline, CDR1 is SGHRS and CDR2 is YFSETQ. The CDR3 is made up of 11 amino acids. CDR3 residues: CASSGGQLYTF. The CDR3 coding sequence is TGCGCCAGCAGCGGGGGACAGCTGTACACCTTC. The full variable domain, rest sourced from reference TRBV5-1 and TRBJ1-2, is KAGVTQTPRYLIKTRGQQVTLSCSPISGHRSVSWYQQTPGQGLQFLFEYFSETQRNKGNFPGRFSGRQFSNSRSEMNVSTLELGDSALYLCASSGGQLYTFGSGTRLTVV.